Below, 24 T cell receptor beta chains from the same sample are listed, as sequenced in a study of PD-1 blockade in classical Hodgkin lymphoma. Exposure to brentuximab vedotin varied, and each patient had relapsed following autologous stem cell transplantation. From thawed PBMCs, CD4+ T cells were purified using magnetic negative selection. TCRdb's copy holds only in-frame clones and misses some; the assay was immunoSEQ multiplex PCR. There are about 12,000 clones in the sample; approximately 79% occur only once, and more than 1.5% lies in the top ten. The material was CD4+ T cells from blood, obtained at baseline. Every receptor here comes from a human donor with classical Hodgkin lymphoma.

This chain uses TRBV5-1 with TRBJ1-4; 8 bases map to TRBD1. This CDR3 contains 15 residues. The germline CDR1 and CDR2 sequences are SGHRS and YFSETQ. V was pared by 4 bases and J by 7 bases, with 9 bases of the junction left unmatched. The DNA for the CDR3 is TGCGCCAGCAGCCGCGGACAGGGAAGAGGTGAAAAACTGTTTTTT. It encodes CASSRGQGRGEKLFF.

The chain joins TRBV5-4 to TRBJ1-2; D possibly corresponds to TRBD1 (6 bases). Deletions cut 6 bases from V and 10 bases from J, with 25 bases between. Looked up from germline, CDR1 is SGHNT and CDR2 is YYREEE (reference sequence). The CDR3 has 15 residues. CDR3 region: CASTKPDGGRGAYTF. The CDR3 bases are TGTGCCAGCACCAAACCAGATGGGGGGCGCGGTGCCTACACCTTC.

This chain joins TRBV5-1 and TRBJ1-2; TRBD1 matches 10 bases. Germline trimming cut 3 bases from V and 4 bases from J; bases unmatched to any gene: 6. CDR1 SGHRS and CDR2 YFSETQ come from the germline V gene. The CDR3 is made up of 15 amino acids. This chain's CDR3 is CASSYGTGARYGYTF. The CDR3 DNA reads as TGCGCCAGCAGCTACGGGACAGGGGCCCGCTATGGCTACACCTTC. Complete variable domain (other parts from reference TRBV5-1 and TRBJ1-2): KAGVTQTPRYLIKTRGQQVTLSCSPISGHRSVSWYQQTPGQGLQFLFEYFSETQRNKGNFPGRFSGRQFSNSRSEMNVSTLELGDSALYLCASSYGTGARYGYTFGSGTRLTVV.

This clone was counted once. The chain carries TRBV5-1 and TRBJ2-2, with 7 bases that match TRBD2. The CDR3 length is 15 residues. J gave up 1 base and V 1 base, and 1 base lay outside the gene matches. In germline, CDR1 is SGHRS, CDR2 YFSETQ. The CDR3 protein is CASSLSGGNTGELFF. CDR3 nucleotide sequence: TGCGCCAGCAGCTTGTCGGGGGGGAACACCGGGGAGCTGTTTTTT.

The V and J genes are TRBV19 and TRBJ1-5; TRBD1 agrees at 7 bases. Trimming took 3 bases from V and 5 from J; bases not matched to a gene: 16. This CDR3 region has 18 residues. From germline, CDR1 is LNHDA and CDR2 SQIVND (reference sequence). Here the CDR3 reads CASSINRYRGAGDQPQHF. DNA of the CDR3: TGTGCCAGTAGTATTAACCGCTACAGGGGAGCAGGGGATCAGCCCCAGCATTTT.

This clone has only a few counts. The chain couples TRBV6-1 to TRBJ2-5, with 11 bases fitting TRBD1. The CDR3 has 14 amino acids. Germline V gene lookup returns CDR1 MNHNS and CDR2 SASEGT. Trimming cost V 5 bases and J 2 bases; bases outside gene matches: 1. The CDR3 spells CASSWDRGQETQYF. CDR3 DNA: TGTGCCAGCAGTTGGGACAGGGGGCAAGAGACCCAGTACTTC.

The chain has TRBV7-9 and TRBJ2-5; D unresolved. The ends were cut back, 2 bases at V and 14 bases at J, with 12 bases in the middle. The CDR3 consists of 11 residues. Per the germline V gene, CDR1 is SEHNR and CDR2 is FQNEAQ (reference sequence). CDR3 nucleotide sequence: TGTGCCAGCAGCTTATTTTATTTTTTCTACTTC. Translation gives CASSLFYFFYF.

The gene calls are TRBV5-1 and TRBJ1-3; 10 bases match TRBD1. Germline CDR1 is SGHRS and CDR2 is YFSETQ. This CDR3 has 14 residues. The junction had 4 bases not matched to a gene; V was cut back by 6 bases and J by 4 bases. The CDR3 coding sequence is TGCGCCAGCACCGGGACAGGGGAAGGAAACACCATATATTTT. Residues: CASTGTGEGNTIYF.

This clone has more than one count but fewer than ten. This rearrangement joins TRBV13 to TRBJ2-7; D gene uncertain. Trimming stripped 6 bases from V and 2 bases from J, with 14 bases between. Germline CDR1 is PRHDT and CDR2 is FYEKMQ (reference sequence). The CDR3 contains 14 residues. The CDR3 protein is CASSTDSLAYEQYF. CDR3 nucleotide sequence: TGTGCCAGCAGTACTGACTCCCTTGCCTACGAGCAGTACTTC.

The chain combines TRBV18 with TRBJ2-1; the match to TRBD2 covers 10 bases. V trimming: 0 bases; J trimming: 7 bases; junction bases outside the gene matches: 3. Germline CDR1 and CDR2: KGHSH and LQKENI. This CDR3 is 15 amino acids long. The CDR3 protein is CASSPPGLAMNEQFF. CDR3 bases: TGTGCCAGCTCACCACCGGGACTAGCGATGAATGAGCAGTTCTTC.

The chain uses TRBV18 and TRBJ2-7, with D unresolved. V was trimmed by 3 bases and J by 1 base, leaving 10 bases between them. Germline V CDR1 and CDR2: KGHSH, LQKENI. This CDR3 is 14 amino acids long. The DNA for the CDR3 is TGTGCCAGCTCACCGTCACAGTTTTCCTACGAGCAGTACTTC. Protein product: CASSPSQFSYEQYF.

This chain links TRBV5-6 with TRBJ2-2; D might be TRBD1 (5 bases). Between the trimmed V and J ends, which lost 5 bases and 0 bases, there was a span of 14 bases. The CDR3 has 16 amino acids. Germline V lookup: CDR1 SGHDT, CDR2 YYEEEE. This CDR3 is CASSLRQIANTGELFF. The CDR3 nucleotides are TGTGCCAGCAGTTTAAGACAGATCGCGAACACCGGGGAGCTGTTTTTT.

The rearrangement links TRBV5-1 to TRBJ2-2, with TRBD2 matching over 8 bases. J gave up 0 bases and V 6 bases, and 19 bases lay outside the gene matches. Germline V lookup: CDR1 SGHRS, CDR2 YFSETQ. The CDR3 spans 20 residues. CDR3 nucleotide sequence: TGCGCCAGCATTGGTAACCCTGGGTTAGCGGGGACCGCGAACACCGGGGAGCTGTTTTTT. Residues: CASIGNPGLAGTANTGELFF.

The rearrangement joins TRBV28 to TRBJ1-2; D uncertain. The CDR3 covers 16 residues. Germline CDR1 is MDHEN and CDR2 is SYDVKM. Trimming shortened V by 3 bases and J by 6 bases, and 20 bases separated the two germline ends. CDR3 coding DNA: TGTGCCAGCAGTTTGTCAATGGGGATTCTTTTCGATGGCTACACCTTC. It codes for CASSLSMGILFDGYTF.

The chain recombines TRBV27 with TRBJ2-3; D is possibly TRBD1 (8 bases). CDR1 MNHEY and CDR2 SMNVEV come from the germline V gene (reference sequence). The CDR3 covers 18 residues. V gave up 6 bases and J gave up 2 bases, with 24 bases separating them. CDR3: CASSQKRTGRGSTDTQYF. The CDR3 DNA sequence: TGTGCCAGCAGCCAAAAGCGGACAGGGAGGGGTTCCACAGATACGCAGTATTTT.

The CDR3 here is CASSATGQGSIQYF. DNA for the CDR3: TGTGCCAGCAGCGCGACGGGACAGGGGAGCATTCAGTACTTC. V usage is TRBV7-9 and J usage is TRBJ2-4, with 10 nucleotides matching TRBD1. This CDR3 is built from 14 residues. Germline assignment: CDR1 SEHNR and CDR2 FQNEAQ (reference sequence). J lost 9 bases, V lost 5 bases, and 7 bases had no gene match. The full variable domain, its missing parts supplied by reference TRBV7-9 and TRBJ2-4, is DTGVSQNPRHKITKRGQNVTFRCDPISEHNRLYWYRQTLGQGPEFLTYFQNEAQLEKSRLLSDRFSAERPKGSFSTLEIQRTEQGDSAMYLCASSATGQGSIQYFGAGTRLSVL.

The J gene is TRBJ2-3, the V gene TRBV4-3; possibly TRBD1 for D (5 bases). This CDR3 comprises 16 residues. Trimming took 4 bases from V and 1 from J, leaving 15 bases between them. Germline CDR1 reads LGHNA; CDR2 reads YSLEER. The CDR3 loop is CASSLGHPPGTDTQYF. The DNA for the CDR3 is TGCGCCAGCAGCCTTGGACATCCACCAGGCACAGATACGCAGTATTTT.

This chain connects TRBV7-6 to TRBJ2-1; D is ambiguous. With 4 bases removed from V and 0 bases from J, the gap between germline ends came to 19 bases. This CDR3 contains 18 residues. Germline CDR1 reads SGHVS; CDR2 reads FNYEAQ. The CDR3 DNA sequence: TGTGCCAGCAGCTCCTTAACTCTTTGGGGTAGCTCCTACAATGAGCAGTTCTTC. Amino acid sequence: CASSSLTLWGSSYNEQFF.

The CDR3 sequence is CASTLAGVETQYF. The CDR3 region has the DNA TGCGCCAGCACCCTGGCGGGAGTGGAGACCCAGTACTTC. V gene TRBV5-1 combines with J gene TRBJ2-5, with TRBD2 matching 7 bases. CDR1 is SGHRS, CDR2 YFSETQ, per germline. V lost 6 bases and J lost 5; bases outside the gene matches: 7. The CDR3 contains 13 residues.

The chain is built from TRBV5-4 and TRBJ1-6, with 7 bases aligning to TRBD1. The CDR3 length is 15 residues. Germline V gene sequence: CDR1 SGHNT, CDR2 YYREEE (reference sequence). V lost 4 bases and J lost 5; bases outside the gene matches: 6. CDR3 coding DNA: TGTGCCAGCAGCCGAGGAGGGGGCGATAATTCACCCCTCCACTTT. The encoded protein is CASSRGGGDNSPLHF.

The V call is TRBV27, the J call TRBJ1-5; tentative D call: TRBD1 (5 bases). Germline CDR1 is MNHEY and CDR2 is SMNVEV (reference sequence). Trimming pared 6 bases from V and 6 bases from J, leaving 18 bases between. This CDR3 is 15 amino acids long. CDR3 nucleotide sequence: TGTGCCAGCAGACTGGGGGGAGGAGGTAGTCAGCCCCAGCATTTT. It translates to CASRLGGGGSQPQHF.

In DNA, the CDR3 is TGTGCCAGCAGCCGAGCTGGGAGGAGGGGTTATTCACCCCTCCACTTT. Translation gives CASSRAGRRGYSPLHF. The chain links TRBV6-6 to TRBJ1-6, with D maybe TRBD1 (5 bases). CDR3 length equals 16 residues. Germline lookup yields CDR1 MNHNY and CDR2 SVGAGI (reference sequence). V was cut by 6 bases and J by 8 bases, with 20 bases left in between.

The J gene is TRBJ2-2, the V gene TRBV4-3; D is ambiguous. The CDR3 sequence is 16 residues long. The germline V gene encodes CDR1 LGHNA and CDR2 YSLEER. Trimming shortened V by 1 base and J by 5 bases, and 14 bases separated the two germline ends. This CDR3 is CASSQGIKRATGELFF. CDR3 in DNA: TGCGCCAGCAGCCAAGGAATAAAACGGGCGACCGGGGAGCTGTTTTTT.

The chain is built from TRBV7-9 and TRBJ2-1; 9 nucleotides align to TRBD2. This CDR3 contains 11 residues. V was pared by 11 bases and J by 14 bases, with 10 bases of the junction left unmatched. Germline V lookup: CDR1 SEHNR, CDR2 FQNEAQ (reference sequence). CDR3 residues: CAYLGAGGKFF. CDR3 nucleotide sequence: TGTGCCTACCTGGGAGCGGGGGGAAAGTTCTTC.